These 21 T cell receptor beta chains were all obtained from the same sample, sequenced in a study of blood T cell repertoires in COVID-19. Profiled with immunoSEQ multiplex PCR; TCRdb holds only in-frame clones, not every one. The sample carries 72,000 or so clones, under 90% recorded once. The specimen was peripheral blood. Receptors were obtained from a man aged 60 to 69 with acute or convalescent COVID-19.

V is TRBV18 and J is TRBJ2-5, with 7 bases matching TRBD1. CDR1 and CDR2 (germline): KGHSH, LQKENI. V shed 6 bases, J shed 2 bases, and the junction held 6 bases outside the gene matches. There are 14 residues in the CDR3. The CDR3 sequence is CASSRGTEQETQYF. The CDR3 DNA follows: TGTGCCAGCTCTCGAGGGACAGAGCAAGAGACCCAGTACTTC.

The chain couples TRBV11-3 to TRBJ2-5; TRBD1 matches 9 bases. The V gene's germline CDR1 is SGHNT and CDR2 YENEEA. CDR3 length equals 15 residues. V lost 4 bases, J lost 5 bases, and 8 bases stayed unmatched. The CDR3, as DNA: TGTGCCAGCAGCTCAACAGGGGGCCCGTGGGAGACCCAGTACTTC. Translation: CASSSTGGPWETQYF.

This rearrangement joins TRBV6-6 to TRBJ2-1; TRBD2 agrees at 7 bases. Per germline, CDR1 MNHNY and CDR2 SVGAGI (reference sequence). The CDR3 has 15 amino acids. V was pared by 2 bases and J by 6 bases, with 7 bases of the junction left unmatched. The CDR3 nucleotides read TGTGCCAGCAGTTACCCGGGGGGAGGGCCCAATGAGCAGTTCTTC. Its translation is CASSYPGGGPNEQFF.

The chain couples TRBV11-2 to TRBJ2-3; TRBD1 matches at 11 bases. The CDR3 runs 16 residues. V shed 5 bases, J shed 3 bases, and the junction held 7 bases outside the gene matches. The germline V gene has CDR1 SGHAT and CDR2 FQNNGV. DNA of the CDR3: TGTGCCAGCAGCGGTCGGACAGGGGGCGGGACAGATACGCAGTATTTT. This sequence encodes CASSGRTGGGTDTQYF.

The chain uses TRBV6-1 and TRBJ2-7; no clear D. V was clipped by 3 bases and J by 1 base, with 4 bases between them. There are 12 residues in the CDR3. Germline V gene data show CDR1 as MNHNS and CDR2 as SASEGT. CDR3 DNA: TGTGCCAGCAGTGACAGTTCCTACGAGCAGTACTTC. Its protein product is CASSDSSYEQYF.

For the CDR3, the DNA is TGTGCCAGCAGTTCGGACAGCTATCAGCCCCAGCATTTT. Protein: CASSSDSYQPQHF. The J gene is TRBJ1-5, the V gene TRBV2, with TRBD1 as a possible D gene (6 bases). CDR1 SNHLY and CDR2 FYNNEI come from the germline V gene. V lost 5 bases and J lost 5, with 10 bases in between. The CDR3 totals 13 residues.

The chain couples TRBV6-5 to TRBJ2-7, with 9 bases that match TRBD2. V shed 4 bases and J 2 bases; nucleotides not matched to a gene: 9. The CDR3 has 16 residues. The germline CDR1 and CDR2 sequences are MNHEY and SVGAGI. Here the CDR3 DNA reads TGTGCCAGCAGTTCCTATAGCGGGGGACTGACCTACGAGCAGTACTTC. It is translated as CASSSYSGGLTYEQYF.

The chain has TRBV29-1 and TRBJ2-1; tentatively, D is TRBD1 (6 bases). V dropped 5 bases and J dropped 9 bases, with 11 bases sitting between them. In germline, CDR1 is SQVTM, CDR2 ANQGSEA. The CDR3 sequence is 11 residues long. The CDR3 bases are TGCAGCGTTAACAGGGTGGGTGAGCAGTTCTTC. It translates to CSVNRVGEQFF.

This clone was recorded only once. The V gene is TRBV18, the J gene TRBJ2-7, with TRBD1 matching 9 bases. Germline CDR1 and CDR2: KGHSH and LQKENI. CDR3 length: 14 residues. V dropped 1 base and J dropped 7; count of bases not matched to a gene: 5. The CDR3 loop reads CASSPRGTGHEQYF. Here the CDR3 DNA reads TGTGCCAGCTCACCACGAGGGACAGGGCATGAGCAGTACTTC.

Written as DNA, the CDR3 is TGTGCCAGCAGTTCCGACTCATCTACGGAGCGCTATGGCTACACCTTC. The encoded protein is CASSSDSSTERYGYTF. V is TRBV6-5 and J is TRBJ1-2; D is undetermined. CDR3 length equals 16 residues. The germline V gene encodes CDR1 MNHEY and CDR2 SVGAGI. V was cut by 4 bases and J by 4 bases, with 19 bases left in between.

The rearrangement uses TRBV24-1 and TRBJ2-2; tentatively, D is TRBD1 (5 bases). V lost 9 bases and J lost 0, with 10 bases in between. CDR1 is KGHDR and CDR2 is SFDVKD in the germline V gene. This CDR3 spans 14 amino acids. CDR3 in amino acids: CATLGAANTGELFF. The CDR3 DNA sequence: TGTGCCACCCTAGGGGCTGCGAACACCGGGGAGCTGTTTTTT.

V and J are TRBV18 and TRBJ2-5; the match to TRBD2 covers 7 bases. The CDR3 consists of 12 residues. CDR1 and CDR2 (germline): KGHSH, LQKENI. V gave up 3 bases and J gave up 5 bases; unmatched junction bases: 0. The CDR3 protein is CASSPGGETQYF. CDR3 sequence (DNA): TGTGCCAGCTCACCCGGGGGGGAGACCCAGTACTTC.

This clone was detected only once. The chain carries TRBV5-8 and TRBJ2-3, with D possibly being TRBD2 (6 bases). This CDR3 is 16 amino acids long. The germline gives CDR1 SGHTS, CDR2 YDEGEE. V was clipped by 0 bases and J by 0 bases, with 11 bases between them. CDR3 sequence reads: CASSLGAGTSTDTQYF. The CDR3 DNA reads as TGTGCCAGCAGCTTGGGGGCAGGGACTAGCACAGATACGCAGTATTTT. The full variable domain, in which reference TRBV5-8 and TRBJ2-3 provide the parts outside the CDR3, is EAGVTQSPTHLIKTRGQQATLRCSPISGHTSVYWYQQALGLGLQFLLWYDEGEERNRGNFPPRFSGRQFPNYSSELNVNALELEDSALYLCASSLGAGTSTDTQYFGPGTRLTVL.

The chain links TRBV27 to TRBJ1-1; 9 bases fit TRBD1. The CDR3 sequence is 14 residues long. Germline CDR1 MNHEY, CDR2 SMNVEV (reference sequence). V gave up 4 bases and J gave up 7 bases; unmatched junction bases: 7. CDR3: CASSSRDRVGEAFF. In nucleotides, the CDR3 is TGTGCCAGCAGTTCCCGGGACAGGGTGGGTGAAGCTTTCTTT.

V usage is TRBV5-1 and J usage is TRBJ1-3, with 10 bases fitting TRBD1. The germline V gene has CDR1 SGHRS and CDR2 YFSETQ. V shed 5 bases and J 8 bases; nucleotides not matched to a gene: 7. This CDR3 region has 14 residues. The CDR3, as DNA: TGCGCCAGCAGGGGACGGGACAGGGGAGACACCATATATTTT. Translated: CASRGRDRGDTIYF. Looking up the rest from reference TRBV5-1 and TRBJ1-3 gives the full variable domain: KAGVTQTPRYLIKTRGQQVTLSCSPISGHRSVSWYQQTPGQGLQFLFEYFSETQRNKGNFPGRFSGRQFSNSRSEMNVSTLELGDSALYLCASRGRDRGDTIYFGEGSWLTVV.

The V call is TRBV2, the J call TRBJ1-6; D may be TRBD1 (6 bases). The CDR3 has 14 amino acids. Germline CDR1 SNHLY, CDR2 FYNNEI. Trimming pared 6 bases from V and 9 bases from J, leaving 15 bases between. This CDR3 is CASRTGAARSPLHF. As DNA, the CDR3 is TGTGCCAGCAGGACAGGAGCTGCGCGTTCACCCCTCCACTTT.

The gene calls are TRBV11-2 and TRBJ1-3, with TRBD1 identical over 9 bases. The CDR3 consists of 19 residues. Trimming at V came to 2 bases and at J to 0 bases, leaving 11 bases not matched to a gene. Germline CDR1 reads SGHAT; CDR2 reads FQNNGV. Here the CDR3 reads CASSLKSRTGGISGNTIYF. The CDR3 DNA reads as TGTGCCAGCAGCTTAAAGAGTCGAACAGGGGGCATCTCTGGAAACACCATATATTTT. Based on the CDR3 plus reference TRBV11-2 and TRBJ1-3, the full variable domain is EAGVAQSPRYKIIEKRQSVAFWCNPISGHATLYWYQQILGQGPKLLIQFQNNGVVDDSQLPKDRFSAERLKGVDSTLKIQPAKLEDSAVYLCASSLKSRTGGISGNTIYFGEGSWLTVV.

This rearrangement joins TRBV5-1 to TRBJ1-1; 8 bases are a match to TRBD1. V lost 5 bases, J lost 6 bases, and 6 bases stayed unmatched. CDR1 SGHRS and CDR2 YFSETQ come from the germline V gene. The CDR3 totals 13 residues. The CDR3 sequence is CASSDQGASEAFF. CDR3 DNA sequence: TGCGCCAGCAGTGATCAGGGGGCGTCTGAAGCTTTCTTT.

The rearrangement links TRBV29-1 to TRBJ1-1, with no clear D. The germline V gene has CDR1 SQVTM and CDR2 ANQGSEA. The CDR3 runs 12 residues. The V end lost 4 bases, the J end lost 1 base, and 7 bases lay between the germline ends. CDR3 protein: CSVAGRNTEAFF. DNA of the CDR3: TGCAGCGTTGCAGGCAGGAACACTGAAGCTTTCTTT. The full variable domain, rest sourced from reference TRBV29-1 and TRBJ1-1, is SAVISQKPSRDICQRGTSLTIQCQVDSQVTMMFWYRQQPGQSLTLIATANQGSEATYESGFVIDKFPISRPNLTFSTLTVSNMSPEDSSIYLCSVAGRNTEAFFGQGTRLTVV.

The J gene is TRBJ2-2, the V gene TRBV3-1 (or the pseudogene TRBV3-2); the match to TRBD1 covers 7 bases. Germline values: CDR1 LGHDT, CDR2 YNNKEL (reference sequence). V gave up 2 bases and J gave up 6 bases; unmatched junction bases: 3. The CDR3 runs 14 residues. CDR3 loop: CASSQLGGPGELFF. The CDR3 nucleotides read TGTGCCAGCAGCCAATTAGGGGGCCCCGGGGAGCTGTTTTTT.

This clone has only one observation. CDR3 amino acids: CASSQVIRGRYNGYTF. CDR3 sequence (DNA): TGCGCCAGCAGCCAAGTCATCAGGGGAAGATATAATGGCTACACCTTC. The chain recombines TRBV4-1 with TRBJ1-2; TRBD1 is a possible D gene (6 bases). V dropped 1 base and J dropped 6 bases, with 18 bases sitting between them. This CDR3 is 16 amino acids long. Germline lookup yields CDR1 MGHRA and CDR2 YSYEKL.